A selection of T cell receptor beta chains follows, all from one sample in a study of shared clonotypes between healthy human individuals. Produced via immunoSEQ multiplex PCR; TCRdb's table is partial and in-frame only. The sample includes approximately 2.5 million clones, roughly 93% of them seen just once. The material sequenced was naive CD4+ T cells from PBMCs. The receptor set was obtained from a young man in good health. Some clones in this sample may be carry-over from other donors' samples. Each CDR3 is given with its conserved first and last residue. D genes are given only for firm matches. The listing skips clone size in some rows; elsewhere it reads once, few, many or a size class.

DNA	CDR3	J	size	D	V
TGCGCCAGCAGTAAAGGACAGACCATAGGGACCCAGTACTTC	CASSKGQTIGTQYF	TRBJ2-5	.	.	TRBV5-1
TGTGCCAGCACTGCTCCACCAAGGGCCTTTTGGGACAATCAGCCCCAGCATTTT	CASTAPPRAFWDNQPQHF	TRBJ1-5	few	.	TRBV28
TGTGCCAGCAGCTTAAGGCCTAGCGAGTTATACGAGCAGTACTTC	CASSLRPSELYEQYF	TRBJ2-7	.	.	TRBV7-2
TGCGCCAGCAGTGAGGCTGGGGGCTACGAGCAGTACTTC	CASSEAGGYEQYF	TRBJ2-7	few	.	TRBV10-1
TGTGCCAGCTCACCCCCCGGGACAGCCTACAATGAGCAGTTCTTC	CASSPPGTAYNEQFF	TRBJ2-1	.	TRBD1	TRBV18
TGCAGTGCTAGTCCTTTGAACGAGCAGTACTTC	CSASPLNEQYF	TRBJ2-7	once	.	TRBV20-1
TGTGCCAGCAGTGGATCAGGGGTAGGGGAAAAACTGTTTTTT	CASSGSGVGEKLFF	TRBJ1-4	.	.	TRBV28
TGCGCCAGCAGTGAGTCAAGGACTAGCGGGAGAGTCACAGATACGCAGTATTTT	CASSESRTSGRVTDTQYF	TRBJ2-3	.	TRBD2	TRBV10-1
TGTGCCAGTAAAACCAACACCGGGACAGGGGTTCAGCCCCAGCATTTT	CASKTNTGTGVQPQHF	TRBJ1-5	few	TRBD1	TRBV19
TGTGCCAGCCGGGGACTAGCGGTTACCGGGGAGCTGTTTTTT	CASRGLAVTGELFF	TRBJ2-2	.	TRBD2	TRBV28
TGTGCCAGCAGTGAAGCATGGGCTTTGGGAGCGGCCCTCTACAATGAGCAGTTCTTC	CASSEAWALGAALYNEQFF	TRBJ2-1	.	.	TRBV6-1
TGCGCCAGCAGCCCGGGACAGGGTTTGATGATTTTT	CASSPGQGLMIF	TRBJ1-4	.	TRBD1	TRBV5-1
TGTGCCAGCAGCCCCGTGTCGGGGCCCGGCTGGACCGGGGAGCTGTTTTTT	CASSPVSGPGWTGELFF	TRBJ2-2	.	.	TRBV13
TGTGCCAGCAGTTACTCGAGGGGCACCGGGGAGCTGTTTTTT	CASSYSRGTGELFF	TRBJ2-2	.	.	TRBV6-5
TGTGCCAGCCTTGTCGGCTACGAGCAGTACTTC	CASLVGYEQYF	TRBJ2-7	.	.	TRBV28
TGTGCCAGCAGCCCCAGCATCGTCCATCGGGGTGAGCAGTTCTTC	CASSPSIVHRGEQFF	TRBJ2-1	.	.	TRBV7-9
TGTGCCAGCAGCTTTTGGAGACAGCCCGGCCCCTACAATGAGCAGTTCTTC	CASSFWRQPGPYNEQFF	TRBJ2-1	.	.	TRBV7-9
TGTGCCAGCAGCTTAGGGACTAGCGGCGGAGAGACCCAGTACTTC	CASSLGTSGGETQYF	TRBJ2-5	.	TRBD2	TRBV11-1
TGCGCCAGCAGCCCGGAAGTCTCCTACGAGCAGTACTTC	CASSPEVSYEQYF	TRBJ2-7	.	.	TRBV4-3
TGTGCCAGCAGCTTAGTGCGGGACAGGGGAAGCTCCTACAATGAGCAGTTCTTC	CASSLVRDRGSSYNEQFF	TRBJ2-1	.	TRBD1	TRBV7-2
TGCGCCAGCAGCCAGCGGGGAGCGGGAGGAACAACAGATACGCAGTATTTT	CASSQRGAGGTTDTQYF	TRBJ2-3	once	TRBD2	TRBV5-4
TGTGCCAGCGAGCAACAGGGACAGCCCCAGCATTTT	CASEQQGQPQHF	TRBJ1-5	.	.	TRBV28
TGTGCCAGCACCCGAGCGGGAGTCTTTCCCAATGAGCAGTTCTTC	CASTRAGVFPNEQFF	TRBJ2-1	.	TRBD2	TRBV11-3
TGTGCCAGCAGTGAAGAGGGGTGGGGCGGGAAGACAGATACGCAGTATTTT	CASSEEGWGGKTDTQYF	TRBJ2-3	.	.	TRBV6-1
TGTGCCAGCAGCCTCCAGACTAGCGGACGGGGTGATACGCAGTATTTT	CASSLQTSGRGDTQYF	TRBJ2-3	.	TRBD2	TRBV7-2
TGTGCCAGTAGTATAGAAGGGTGGAAGACCCAGTACTTC	CASSIEGWKTQYF	TRBJ2-5	.	.	TRBV19
TGTATACTCACAGGGGTGGTGAGGAACACTGAAGCTTTCTTT	CILTGVVRNTEAFF	TRBJ1-1	.	TRBD1	TRBV29-1
TGTGCCAGCAGCGGGACTAGCGGGGCGTCCTACAATGAGCAGTTCTTC	CASSGTSGASYNEQFF	TRBJ2-1	.	TRBD2	TRBV5-4
TGTGCCAGCCGGGGGGCTGCGAAGCCCCAGCATTTT	CASRGAAKPQHF	TRBJ1-5	.	.	TRBV28
TGTGCCAGCTCACAGGGACAGGGAGCTAACTATGGCTACACCTTC	CASSQGQGANYGYTF	TRBJ1-2	once	TRBD1	TRBV18
TGTGCCAGCAGCCGGATAATGCTAGCGGGATCTATCTACGAGCAGTACTTC	CASSRIMLAGSIYEQYF	TRBJ2-7	once	TRBD2	TRBV11-2
TGTGCCAGCAGCCTCGGACAGGGTTTCACAGATACGCAGTATTTT	CASSLGQGFTDTQYF	TRBJ2-3	.	TRBD1	TRBV7-6
TGTGCCAGCTCACCCTGGGACAGAGTGAACACTGAAGCTTTCTTT	CASSPWDRVNTEAFF	TRBJ1-1	.	TRBD1	TRBV18
TGTGCCAGCAGCCGGGACTTCGAAGAGACCCAGTACTTC	CASSRDFEETQYF	TRBJ2-5	.	.	TRBV7-7
TGTGCCAGCAGGCAACCGGGATCCTACACTGAAGCTTTCTTT	CASRQPGSYTEAFF	TRBJ1-1	.	.	TRBV25-1
TGTGCCAGCAGCCGCTCCGGTAGCGGTGTCTACGAGCAGTACTTC	CASSRSGSGVYEQYF	TRBJ2-7	.	.	TRBV7-2
TGCGCCAGCAGCCCCCACTCAGGGGGCGGTGATCAGCCCCAGCATTTT	CASSPHSGGGDQPQHF	TRBJ1-5	.	TRBD1	TRBV5-1
TGTGCCAGCAGTTTGACAGGGATATCTTATGGCTACACCTTC	CASSLTGISYGYTF	TRBJ1-2	.	TRBD1	TRBV27
TGTGCCAGCAGTTTAAGGTACAGGGCCTTTAACACCGGGGAGCTGTTTTTT	CASSLRYRAFNTGELFF	TRBJ2-2	.	.	TRBV27
TGTGCCAGCAGCCTATTAAACAGGGGGCGCGATGGCTACACCTTC	CASSLLNRGRDGYTF	TRBJ1-2	.	TRBD1	TRBV7-9
TGTGCCAGTAGATTACTAGCGGGAGGGTTTAACACCGGGGAGCTGTTTTTT	CASRLLAGGFNTGELFF	TRBJ2-2	.	TRBD2	TRBV19
TGTGCCAGCAGCTTAGGAGGGACGGACACCTACGAGCAGTACTTC	CASSLGGTDTYEQYF	TRBJ2-7	.	.	TRBV11-3
TGCGCCAGCAGCTTGGGCCCCAACTCCTACAATGAGCAGTTCTTC	CASSLGPNSYNEQFF	TRBJ2-1	.	.	TRBV5-1
TGTGCCAGCAGCGTAGGTTCCCTTATGGAGGGGGCGCCGACTAATGAAAAACTGTTTTTT	CASSVGSLMEGAPTNEKLFF	TRBJ1-4	.	TRBD1	TRBV9
TGTGCCAGCAGCGTAGTGGGGGCTACTGGAAACACCATATATTTT	CASSVVGATGNTIYF	TRBJ1-3	.	.	TRBV9
TGTGCCAGCAGTCGCCCCCCGGGACAGGGCGACGAGCAGTACTTC	CASSRPPGQGDEQYF	TRBJ2-7	.	TRBD1	TRBV6-5
TGTGCCAGCAGCCTAGGATTCTACACAGATACGCAGTATTTT	CASSLGFYTDTQYF	TRBJ2-3	once	.	TRBV5-6
TGCGCCAGCAGCCAACAGGACGGACAGGGCACTGAAGCTTTCTTT	CASSQQDGQGTEAFF	TRBJ1-1	.	TRBD1	TRBV4-1
TGTGCCAGCAGCACACAGGGGAGCGGCGAGCAGTACTTC	CASSTQGSGEQYF	TRBJ2-7	once	TRBD1	TRBV11-2
TGTGCCAGCAGCCAAGGGGGACGGCCGAACACTGAAGCTTTCTTT	CASSQGGRPNTEAFF	TRBJ1-1	.	.	TRBV14
TGTGCCGGATCCCCCCTAGCGGGGGCAAGGACCCAGTACTTC	CAGSPLAGARTQYF	TRBJ2-5	.	TRBD2	TRBV6-1
TGTGCCAGCTCACCCACCGGACTGGGGGCAACTAATGAAAAACTGTTTTTT	CASSPTGLGATNEKLFF	TRBJ1-4	once	.	TRBV18
TGCGCCAGCAGCGGGGATGGACAGGGAACCGAGCAGTACTTC	CASSGDGQGTEQYF	TRBJ2-7	.	TRBD1	TRBV5-1
TGTGCCAGCAGTTTATGGAGGGGGGGGCATAGCAATCAGCCCCAGCATTTT	CASSLWRGGHSNQPQHF	TRBJ1-5	.	.	TRBV28
TGTGCCAGCAGCTACAGCGGGGGGGCGAACACTGAAGCTTTCTTT	CASSYSGGANTEAFF	TRBJ1-1	.	.	TRBV11-2
TGTGCCAGTAGTATATTGGGGGTCGGGGAGCTGTTTTTT	CASSILGVGELFF	TRBJ2-2	.	.	TRBV19
TGCAGCGCTAATATACAGACTGAAGCTTTCTTT	CSANIQTEAFF	TRBJ1-1	few	.	TRBV29-1
TGTGCCAGCAGCTTAGATCGGGCCAATGAGCAGTTCTTC	CASSLDRANEQFF	TRBJ2-1	.	.	TRBV11-2